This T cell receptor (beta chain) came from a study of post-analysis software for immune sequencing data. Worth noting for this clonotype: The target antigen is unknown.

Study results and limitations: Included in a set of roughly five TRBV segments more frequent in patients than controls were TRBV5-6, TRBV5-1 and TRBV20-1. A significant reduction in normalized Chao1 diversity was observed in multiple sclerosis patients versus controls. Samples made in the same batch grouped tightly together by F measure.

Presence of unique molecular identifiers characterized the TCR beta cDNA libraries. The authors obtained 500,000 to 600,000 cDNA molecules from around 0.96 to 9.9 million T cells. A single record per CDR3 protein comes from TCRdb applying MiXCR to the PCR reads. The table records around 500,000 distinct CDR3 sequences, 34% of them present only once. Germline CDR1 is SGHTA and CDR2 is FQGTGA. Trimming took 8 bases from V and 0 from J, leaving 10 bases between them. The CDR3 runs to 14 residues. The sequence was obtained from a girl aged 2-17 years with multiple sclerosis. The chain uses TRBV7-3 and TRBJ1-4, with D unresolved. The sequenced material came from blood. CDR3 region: CASGQDATNEKLFF. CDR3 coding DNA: TGTGCCAGCGGCCAGGATGCAACTAATGAAAAACTGTTTTTT.